Listed below are T cell receptor beta chains from one sample, sequenced in a study of regulatory T cells in long-lasting Graves disease. TCRdb used MiXCR to reprocess the multiplex PCR reads, holding one entry per CDR3 protein. The sample yields about 660,000 distinct CDR3 sequences, 25% to 35% seen once. Sequenced here: peripheral blood mononuclear cells (PBMCs), sampled when the disease was refractory, from a patient treated with antithyroid drugs. These receptors all stem from a female donor with Graves disease. Both conserved end residues are part of each CDR3. The order of the fields is D gene, clone size, J gene, V gene, CDR3 length, CDR3 DNA, CDR3 protein. The D gene is left open where the match is weak. A clone size is listed for some rows: how often the clone was seen (once, few, many), or a class if it is expanded.

D gene: TRBD1; clone size: few; J gene: TRBJ1-4; V gene: TRBV18; CDR3 length: 15; CDR3 DNA: TGTGCCAGCTCAACTGACAGGGGGACGGTTGAAAAACTGTTTTTT; CDR3 protein: CASSTDRGTVEKLFF
D gene: NA; clone size: many; J gene: TRBJ1-5; V gene: TRBV12-3/TRBV12-4; CDR3 length: 14; CDR3 DNA: TGTGCCAGCAGTTTACCCGGTTTCAATCAGCCCCAGCATTTT; CDR3 protein: CASSLPGFNQPQHF
D gene: NA; clone size: few; J gene: TRBJ1-1; V gene: TRBV28; CDR3 length: 16; CDR3 DNA: TGTGCCAGCAGTCCGACATTACCGGCCATGAACACTGAAGCTTTCTTT; CDR3 protein: CASSPTLPAMNTEAFF
D gene: NA; clone size: many; J gene: TRBJ1-1; V gene: TRBV10-3; CDR3 length: 12; CDR3 DNA: TGTGCCATCAGTGAGCGGGGAACTGAAGCTTTCTTT; CDR3 protein: CAISERGTEAFF
D gene: TRBD1; clone size: NA; J gene: TRBJ1-5; V gene: TRBV6-1; CDR3 length: 19; CDR3 DNA: TGTGCCAGCAGTCAAATGGTAGGGACAGGAGTCCTAAGCAATCAGCCCCAGCATTTT; CDR3 protein: CASSQMVGTGVLSNQPQHF
D gene: TRBD1; clone size: few; J gene: TRBJ1-2; V gene: TRBV30; CDR3 length: 13; CDR3 DNA: TGTGCCTGGAGTGAAGGGGGCGCAGGTGGCTACACCTTC; CDR3 protein: CAWSEGGAGGYTF
D gene: NA; clone size: many; J gene: TRBJ1-1; V gene: TRBV5-5; CDR3 length: 15; CDR3 DNA: TGTGCCAGCACCTCGACACCCGGAACCAACACTGAAGCTTTCTTT; CDR3 protein: CASTSTPGTNTEAFF
D gene: NA; clone size: many; J gene: TRBJ2-5; V gene: TRBV20-1; CDR3 length: 14; CDR3 DNA: TGCAGTGCTGAGATAGGATCCGGAGGGGAGACCCAGTACTTC; CDR3 protein: CSAEIGSGGETQYF
D gene: NA; clone size: NA; J gene: TRBJ2-2; V gene: TRBV2; CDR3 length: 14; CDR3 DNA: TGTGCCAGCAGTGAAAATAGCCCCACCGGGGAGCTGTTTTTT; CDR3 protein: CASSENSPTGELFF
D gene: TRBD2; clone size: NA; J gene: TRBJ2-1; V gene: TRBV2; CDR3 length: 15; CDR3 DNA: TGTGCCAGCAGTGAAGGCGGGAGGGCCGGGGGTGAGCAGTTCTTC; CDR3 protein: CASSEGGRAGGEQFF
D gene: NA; clone size: many; J gene: TRBJ1-5; V gene: TRBV30; CDR3 length: 13; CDR3 DNA: TGTGCCTGGAGACCGGACAGAAATCAGCCCCAGCATTTT; CDR3 protein: CAWRPDRNQPQHF
D gene: NA; clone size: NA; J gene: TRBJ2-7; V gene: TRBV5-1; CDR3 length: 15; CDR3 DNA: TGCGCCAGCAGCCCAAAACAGGGCTCCCGCTACGAGCAGTACTTC; CDR3 protein: CASSPKQGSRYEQYF
D gene: TRBD1; clone size: NA; J gene: TRBJ1-6; V gene: TRBV5-1; CDR3 length: 15; CDR3 DNA: TGCGCCAGCAGCTTGGAGACAGGGTGGGATTCACCCCTCCACTTT; CDR3 protein: CASSLETGWDSPLHF
D gene: NA; clone size: NA; J gene: TRBJ1-3; V gene: TRBV5-1; CDR3 length: 16; CDR3 DNA: TGCGCCAGCAGCTTGGCTGGGTCTAACTCTGGAAACACCATATATTTT; CDR3 protein: CASSLAGSNSGNTIYF
D gene: NA; clone size: NA; J gene: TRBJ2-7; V gene: TRBV3-1; CDR3 length: 12; CDR3 DNA: TGTGCCAGCAGCCAAAGGGACCCGAAGCAGTACTTC; CDR3 protein: CASSQRDPKQYF
D gene: NA; clone size: few; J gene: TRBJ2-5; V gene: TRBV11-1; CDR3 length: 15; CDR3 DNA: TGTGCCAGCAGCGCCGCTCGGCAGGTCGCGGAGACCCAGTACTTC; CDR3 protein: CASSAARQVAETQYF
D gene: NA; clone size: NA; J gene: TRBJ1-1; V gene: TRBV19; CDR3 length: 15; CDR3 DNA: TGTGCCAGTAGCTGGTTCACCGTGGAGAGCACTGAAGCTTTCTTT; CDR3 protein: CASSWFTVESTEAFF
D gene: TRBD1; clone size: many; J gene: TRBJ2-7; V gene: TRBV6-6; CDR3 length: 16; CDR3 DNA: TGTGCCAGCAGTTACTCGGGGACAGGGTATCCCTACGAGCAGTACTTC; CDR3 protein: CASSYSGTGYPYEQYF
D gene: NA; clone size: NA; J gene: TRBJ1-1; V gene: TRBV7-9; CDR3 length: 15; CDR3 DNA: TGTGCCAGCGGGACGGAAGGGACACCGAACACTGAAGCTTTCTTT; CDR3 protein: CASGTEGTPNTEAFF
D gene: TRBD1; clone size: many; J gene: TRBJ1-5; V gene: TRBV28; CDR3 length: 14; CDR3 DNA: TGTGCCAGCAGCCCTACAGGGGGCGATCAGCCCCAGCATTTT; CDR3 protein: CASSPTGGDQPQHF
D gene: NA; clone size: NA; J gene: TRBJ1-5; V gene: TRBV19; CDR3 length: 14; CDR3 DNA: TGTGCCAGTAGTATTTCGCGGGGGGGTCAGCCCCAGCATTTT; CDR3 protein: CASSISRGGQPQHF
D gene: TRBD1; clone size: many; J gene: TRBJ2-7; V gene: TRBV2; CDR3 length: 15; CDR3 DNA: TGTGCCAGCAGTGATTTTGGACAGGGATTTCTCGAGCAGTACTTC; CDR3 protein: CASSDFGQGFLEQYF
D gene: NA; clone size: few; J gene: TRBJ1-5; V gene: TRBV20-1; CDR3 length: 12; CDR3 DNA: TGCAGTGCTAGAGTAGGGGCGTCGCCCCAGCATTTT; CDR3 protein: CSARVGASPQHF
D gene: NA; clone size: NA; J gene: TRBJ1-4; V gene: TRBV27; CDR3 length: 13; CDR3 DNA: TGTGCCAGCAGTTTATTAGGGCCTGAAAAACTGTTTTTT; CDR3 protein: CASSLLGPEKLFF
D gene: NA; clone size: many; J gene: TRBJ2-1; V gene: TRBV2; CDR3 length: 15; CDR3 DNA: TGTGCCAGCAGTGAAGCGGGACTCTACTGGGATGAGCAGTTCTTC; CDR3 protein: CASSEAGLYWDEQFF
D gene: TRBD2; clone size: NA; J gene: TRBJ2-5; V gene: TRBV29-1; CDR3 length: 13; CDR3 DNA: TGCAGCATCCGGACTAGCGGCCAAGAGACCCAGTACTTC; CDR3 protein: CSIRTSGQETQYF
D gene: NA; clone size: many; J gene: TRBJ1-1; V gene: TRBV28; CDR3 length: 14; CDR3 DNA: TGTGCCAGCAGTAAACAAGGGCCGAACACTGAAGCTTTCTTT; CDR3 protein: CASSKQGPNTEAFF
D gene: TRBD2; clone size: NA; J gene: TRBJ2-3; V gene: TRBV15; CDR3 length: 17; CDR3 DNA: TGTGCCACCAGCAGAGCAGGGCTAGCGGGTAGCGGAGATACGCAGTATTTT; CDR3 protein: CATSRAGLAGSGDTQYF
D gene: NA; clone size: many; J gene: TRBJ1-1; V gene: TRBV12-3/TRBV12-4; CDR3 length: 13; CDR3 DNA: TGTGCCAGCAGTAAGGACGGAGACACTGAAGCTTTCTTT; CDR3 protein: CASSKDGDTEAFF
D gene: NA; clone size: few; J gene: TRBJ2-5; V gene: TRBV10-2; CDR3 length: 12; CDR3 DNA: TGCGCCAGCAGGCCCGGTTTCGAGACCCAGTACTTC; CDR3 protein: CASRPGFETQYF
D gene: TRBD1; clone size: NA; J gene: TRBJ2-7; V gene: TRBV19; CDR3 length: 16; CDR3 DNA: TGTGCCAGTACCCTATCGCGGACAGGGGGGATCTACGAGCAGTACTTC; CDR3 protein: CASTLSRTGGIYEQYF
D gene: TRBD1; clone size: NA; J gene: TRBJ1-2; V gene: TRBV29-1; CDR3 length: 13; CDR3 DNA: TGCAGCGTTGACGAGACAGGGGGCCTTGGCTACACCTTC; CDR3 protein: CSVDETGGLGYTF
D gene: NA; clone size: NA; J gene: TRBJ1-2; V gene: TRBV28; CDR3 length: 14; CDR3 DNA: TGTGCCAGCAGGCCCGGGGGAGCTAACTATGGCTACACCTTC; CDR3 protein: CASRPGGANYGYTF
D gene: NA; clone size: few; J gene: TRBJ1-5; V gene: TRBV7-9; CDR3 length: 14; CDR3 DNA: TGTGCCAGCAGCGGCCCGGCAGGCAATCAGCCCCAGCATTTT; CDR3 protein: CASSGPAGNQPQHF
D gene: NA; clone size: NA; J gene: TRBJ2-3; V gene: TRBV30; CDR3 length: 13; CDR3 DNA: TGTGCCTGGAATAGTCATCCCACAGATACGCAGTATTTT; CDR3 protein: CAWNSHPTDTQYF
D gene: NA; clone size: many; J gene: TRBJ2-7; V gene: TRBV28; CDR3 length: 14; CDR3 DNA: TGTGCCAGCAGCCCGGCCGGGAGAAAGTACGAGCAGTACTTC; CDR3 protein: CASSPAGRKYEQYF
D gene: TRBD1; clone size: NA; J gene: TRBJ1-5; V gene: TRBV6-1; CDR3 length: 15; CDR3 DNA: TGTGCCAGCCTCGAGGGACAGAATAGCAATCAGCCCCAGCATTTT; CDR3 protein: CASLEGQNSNQPQHF
D gene: TRBD2; clone size: NA; J gene: TRBJ2-5; V gene: TRBV6-5; CDR3 length: 16; CDR3 DNA: TGTGCCAGCAGTTACTACAGACTAGCACTTGAAGAGACCCAGTACTTC; CDR3 protein: CASSYYRLALEETQYF
D gene: NA; clone size: NA; J gene: TRBJ2-3; V gene: TRBV27; CDR3 length: 13; CDR3 DNA: TGTGCCAGCAGTTTAGGGGGGTCAGATACGCAGTATTTT; CDR3 protein: CASSLGGSDTQYF
D gene: NA; clone size: NA; J gene: TRBJ1-3; V gene: TRBV29-1; CDR3 length: 15; CDR3 DNA: TGCAGCGCCAGGGGAGGAAAGTCCTCTGGAAACACCATATATTTT; CDR3 protein: CSARGGKSSGNTIYF
D gene: NA; clone size: few; J gene: TRBJ2-5; V gene: TRBV29-1; CDR3 length: 14; CDR3 DNA: TGCAGCGGTGAGGGGGGCCGGGCGGGTTTGACCCAGTACTTC; CDR3 protein: CSGEGGRAGLTQYF
D gene: TRBD2; clone size: NA; J gene: TRBJ2-7; V gene: TRBV20-1; CDR3 length: 17; CDR3 DNA: TGCAGTGCTACAAGAGGGACTAGCGGGAGGTGGACCTACGAGCAGTACTTC; CDR3 protein: CSATRGTSGRWTYEQYF
D gene: NA; clone size: NA; J gene: TRBJ1-2; V gene: TRBV3-1; CDR3 length: 13; CDR3 DNA: TGTGCCAGCAGCACGTGGACAGACCATGGCTACACCTTC; CDR3 protein: CASSTWTDHGYTF
D gene: TRBD2; clone size: few; J gene: TRBJ2-7; V gene: TRBV6-1; CDR3 length: 15; CDR3 DNA: TGTGCCAGCAGTCAACTAGCGGGGAGCTCCTACGAGCAGTACTTC; CDR3 protein: CASSQLAGSSYEQYF
D gene: NA; clone size: many; J gene: TRBJ2-7; V gene: TRBV6-2/TRBV6-3; CDR3 length: 16; CDR3 DNA: TGTGCCAGCAGTTACGGGCTACTAGGAAGTGCCTACGAGCAGTACTTC; CDR3 protein: CASSYGLLGSAYEQYF
D gene: NA; clone size: NA; J gene: TRBJ1-4; V gene: TRBV5-1; CDR3 length: 14; CDR3 DNA: TGCGCCAGCAGCGAGGGACCTACTTCGGAAAAACTGTTTTTT; CDR3 protein: CASSEGPTSEKLFF
D gene: TRBD1; clone size: NA; J gene: TRBJ1-5; V gene: TRBV7-2; CDR3 length: 18; CDR3 DNA: TGTGCCAGCAGCTTAGCTTACCGGGACAGGGGGCTGAATCAGCCCCAGCATTTT; CDR3 protein: CASSLAYRDRGLNQPQHF
D gene: NA; clone size: few; J gene: TRBJ2-5; V gene: TRBV5-4; CDR3 length: 16; CDR3 DNA: TGTGCCAGCAGCTTGGAGGGGCCCCGCATTGAGGAGACCCAGTACTTC; CDR3 protein: CASSLEGPRIEETQYF